This T cell receptor beta chain is from a study of OX40 agonist ivuxolimab in advanced cancers. Trimming cost V 4 bases and J 5 bases, with 15 bases left between them. Per germline, CDR1 SGHRS and CDR2 YFSETQ. CDR3 length: 14 amino acids. The study's findings and limits: At 0.1 to 3.0 mg/kg, CD4+ and CD8+ blood T cells expanded clonally by week 6.

Sequencing used immunoSEQ multiplex PCR; TCRdb keeps in-frame clones, though not all of them. The sample shows 80,000 to 130,000 clones, 90% of them seen only once. As to this clone: The antigen is not known.

The chain combines TRBV5-1 with TRBJ2-5; weak D call: TRBD1 (6 bases). Here the sequenced sample was CD4+ or CD8+ T cells sorted from blood, taken in a trial of the OX40 agonist ivuxolimab. This TCR came from an adult with an advanced solid tumor such as melanoma, head and neck, liver or kidney cancer. DNA for the CDR3: TGCGCCAGCAGCATTAAGACAGGACCCGAGACCCAGTACTTC. Amino acid sequence: CASSIKTGPETQYF.